This is a list of T cell receptor beta chains from one sample in a study of shared clonotypes between healthy human individuals. Profiled with immunoSEQ multiplex PCR; TCRdb holds only in-frame clones, not every one. Seen here are about 990,000 clones, 75% to 85% observed once, and the top ten hold more than 0.55%. Sequenced sample: memory CD4+ T cells from PBMCs. The receptors come from a man between 18 and 35 years old in good health. Some clones in this sample may be carry-over from other donors' samples. CDR3s include the opening cysteine and the closing phenylalanine or tryptophan. The D gene is left open where the match is weak. Clone sizes are given selectively: once, few, many, or a class where the clone is expanded.

clone size: few; J gene: TRBJ1-2; V gene: TRBV6-1; D gene: TRBD1; CDR3 protein: CASSEDRVNYGYTF; CDR3 DNA: TGTGCCAGCAGTGAGGACAGGGTAAACTATGGCTACACCTTC
clone size: NA; J gene: TRBJ1-1; V gene: TRBV5-1; D gene: NA; CDR3 protein: CASSFEGRTEAFF; CDR3 DNA: TGCGCCAGCAGCTTCGAGGGTCGTACTGAAGCTTTCTTT
clone size: NA; J gene: TRBJ1-2; V gene: TRBV14; D gene: NA; CDR3 protein: CASSQAGVYGYTF; CDR3 DNA: TGTGCCAGCAGCCAAGCCGGGGTTTATGGCTACACCTTC
clone size: NA; J gene: TRBJ1-2; V gene: TRBV6-5; D gene: NA; CDR3 protein: CASSYHGNNYGYTF; CDR3 DNA: TGTGCCAGCAGTTACCACGGAAATAACTATGGCTACACCTTC
clone size: few; J gene: TRBJ2-7; V gene: TRBV11-2; D gene: NA; CDR3 protein: CASSSQEIYEQYF; CDR3 DNA: TGTGCCAGCAGCTCTCAAGAAATCTACGAGCAGTACTTC
clone size: NA; J gene: TRBJ2-7; V gene: TRBV28; D gene: TRBD1; CDR3 protein: CASSPADRSIYEQYF; CDR3 DNA: TGTGCCAGCAGTCCCGCGGACAGGTCGATTTACGAGCAGTACTTC
clone size: NA; J gene: TRBJ2-3; V gene: TRBV5-4; D gene: TRBD2; CDR3 protein: CASSSRTSGSTDTQYF; CDR3 DNA: TGTGCCAGCAGCTCCCGGACTAGCGGGAGCACAGATACGCAGTATTTT
clone size: NA; J gene: TRBJ2-7; V gene: TRBV27; D gene: NA; CDR3 protein: CASRLNSFSYEQYF; CDR3 DNA: TGTGCCAGCAGGTTGAACTCCTTCTCCTACGAGCAGTACTTC
clone size: NA; J gene: TRBJ2-3; V gene: TRBV4-1; D gene: TRBD1; CDR3 protein: CASSHGDRNTDTQYF; CDR3 DNA: TGCGCCAGCAGCCACGGGGACAGGAACACAGATACGCAGTATTTT
clone size: NA; J gene: TRBJ2-3; V gene: TRBV7-3; D gene: TRBD2; CDR3 protein: CASSLIAGVSTDTQYF; CDR3 DNA: TGTGCCAGCAGCTTGATCGCGGGAGTCAGTACAGATACGCAGTATTTT
clone size: NA; J gene: TRBJ1-1; V gene: TRBV10-3; D gene: NA; CDR3 protein: CAIRSTLGAAEAFF; CDR3 DNA: TGTGCCATCAGGTCCACATTGGGCGCAGCTGAAGCTTTCTTT
clone size: few; J gene: TRBJ2-5; V gene: TRBV6-5; D gene: NA; CDR3 protein: CASSYSRGPQETQYF; CDR3 DNA: TGTGCCAGCAGTTACTCGCGAGGCCCCCAAGAGACCCAGTACTTC
clone size: once; J gene: TRBJ1-5; V gene: TRBV7-2; D gene: NA; CDR3 protein: CASSLAGAGQPQHF; CDR3 DNA: TGTGCCAGCAGCTTAGCAGGGGCAGGTCAGCCCCAGCATTTT
clone size: NA; J gene: TRBJ2-7; V gene: TRBV7-9; D gene: NA; CDR3 protein: CASSRGFYEQYF; CDR3 DNA: TGTGCCAGCAGCCGGGGATTCTACGAGCAGTACTTC
clone size: once; J gene: TRBJ2-7; V gene: TRBV5-1; D gene: NA; CDR3 protein: CASKGAQGYEQYF; CDR3 DNA: TGCGCCAGCAAAGGGGCTCAGGGGTACGAGCAGTACTTC
clone size: few; J gene: TRBJ1-2; V gene: TRBV27; D gene: NA; CDR3 protein: CASSLDGVRNYGYTF; CDR3 DNA: TGTGCCAGCAGTTTAGATGGGGTTAGAAACTATGGCTACACCTTC
clone size: NA; J gene: TRBJ1-1; V gene: TRBV18; D gene: NA; CDR3 protein: CASSPIGGAEAFF; CDR3 DNA: TGTGCCAGCTCACCAATTGGGGGCGCTGAAGCTTTCTTT
clone size: NA; J gene: TRBJ1-2; V gene: TRBV9; D gene: TRBD1; CDR3 protein: CASSPRTGYWGGYGYTF; CDR3 DNA: TGTGCCAGCAGCCCCCGGACAGGGTATTGGGGCGGCTATGGCTACACCTTC
clone size: NA; J gene: TRBJ1-2; V gene: TRBV9; D gene: NA; CDR3 protein: CASSLSFGGIQGYTF; CDR3 DNA: TGTGCCAGCAGCTTATCGTTCGGGGGCATTCAGGGCTACACCTTC
clone size: NA; J gene: TRBJ1-3; V gene: TRBV19; D gene: TRBD1; CDR3 protein: CASRVTGGGGNTIYF; CDR3 DNA: TGTGCCAGTAGGGTAACAGGGGGCGGTGGAAACACCATATATTTT
clone size: many; J gene: TRBJ2-1; V gene: TRBV6-6; D gene: NA; CDR3 protein: CASNGAYNEQFF; CDR3 DNA: TGTGCCAGCAATGGAGCCTACAATGAGCAGTTCTTC
clone size: NA; J gene: TRBJ2-2; V gene: TRBV19; D gene: TRBD2; CDR3 protein: CASSIKTGTSGNRRELFF; CDR3 DNA: TGTGCCAGTAGTATAAAGACCGGGACTAGCGGGAATCGAAGGGAGCTGTTTTTT
clone size: NA; J gene: TRBJ1-3; V gene: TRBV9; D gene: NA; CDR3 protein: CASSGTSGNTIYF; CDR3 DNA: TGTGCCAGCAGCGGGACCTCTGGAAACACCATATATTTT
clone size: NA; J gene: TRBJ1-1; V gene: TRBV19; D gene: NA; CDR3 protein: CASSFLNTEAFF; CDR3 DNA: TGTGCCAGCTCTTTTTTGAACACTGAAGCTTTCTTT
clone size: NA; J gene: TRBJ2-2; V gene: TRBV5-4; D gene: TRBD2; CDR3 protein: CASSAGLATNGELFF; CDR3 DNA: TGTGCCAGCAGCGCGGGACTAGCGACTAACGGGGAGCTGTTTTTT
clone size: NA; J gene: TRBJ2-3; V gene: TRBV29-1; D gene: NA; CDR3 protein: CSVGLGGTDTQYF; CDR3 DNA: TGCAGCGTTGGCTTAGGGGGCACAGATACGCAGTATTTT
clone size: NA; J gene: TRBJ2-7; V gene: TRBV5-1; D gene: NA; CDR3 protein: CASSEIQGYEQYF; CDR3 DNA: TGCGCCAGCAGCGAAATACAGGGCTACGAGCAGTACTTC
clone size: NA; J gene: TRBJ2-5; V gene: TRBV28; D gene: TRBD2; CDR3 protein: CASSLEAGVGGETQYF; CDR3 DNA: TGTGCCAGCAGCTTAGAGGCGGGAGTGGGGGGAGAGACCCAGTACTTC
clone size: NA; J gene: TRBJ2-7; V gene: TRBV15; D gene: NA; CDR3 protein: CATSRVPPGLSAYEQYF; CDR3 DNA: TGTGCCACCAGTAGAGTGCCCCCAGGGTTGAGTGCCTACGAGCAGTACTTC
clone size: NA; J gene: TRBJ1-4; V gene: TRBV20-1; D gene: NA; CDR3 protein: CSASSNEKLFF; CDR3 DNA: TGCAGTGCTAGCAGTAATGAAAAACTGTTTTTT
clone size: NA; J gene: TRBJ1-5; V gene: TRBV28; D gene: NA; CDR3 protein: CASRTPPAQPQHF; CDR3 DNA: TGTGCCAGCAGGACCCCGCCAGCTCAGCCCCAGCATTTT
clone size: NA; J gene: TRBJ2-3; V gene: TRBV6-1; D gene: NA; CDR3 protein: CASSPVGGTDTQYF; CDR3 DNA: TGTGCCAGCAGTCCTGTTGGGGGCACAGATACGCAGTATTTT